One sample yielded the 11 T cell receptor beta chains listed below, sequenced in a study of cytomegalovirus exposure and HLA in healthy donors. PCR employed 60 Vbeta and 13 Jbeta primers. Only in-frame clones appear in the TCRdb table, and some are missing; sequencing was by immunoSEQ multiplex PCR. The sample has about 100,000 clones, roughly three quarters seen once; the top ten hold more than 0.6%. Sample: PBMCs. The receptors were gathered from a woman aged 60-70 years in good health and CMV-seronegative.

This clone was seen a handful of times. V is TRBV4-3 and J is TRBJ2-1; 9 bases agree with TRBD2. Germline V gene sequence: CDR1 LGHNA, CDR2 YSLEER. The CDR3 loop spans 17 amino acids. The junction had 17 bases not matched to a gene; V was cut back by 4 bases and J by 10 bases. CDR3 protein: CASSPLGRAGGTSEQFF. The CDR3 DNA reads TGCGCCAGCAGCCCCCTGGGCCGGGCGGGAGGGACATCCGAGCAGTTCTTC.

In this sample, this clone turned up once. The J gene is TRBJ1-1, the V gene TRBV6-5, with D possibly TRBD1 on 6 matching bases. V was shortened by 7 bases and J by 2 bases, with 8 bases between the two germline ends. The CDR3 has 12 residues. Germline assignment: CDR1 MNHEY and CDR2 SVGAGI. In DNA, the CDR3 is TGTGCCAGCACCAGGGGTAACACTGAAGCTTTCTTT. Amino acid sequence: CASTRGNTEAFF.

The chain links TRBV19 to TRBJ2-2; D is unclear. The V gene's germline CDR1 is LNHDA and CDR2 SQIVND (reference sequence). The CDR3 totals 13 residues. V lost 3 bases and J lost 5, with 7 bases in between. CDR3 bases: TGTGCCAGTAGTATGGGCCTGACCGGGGAGCTGTTTTTT. Translation gives CASSMGLTGELFF.

The chain links TRBV28 to TRBJ1-1; D not resolved. Trimming took off 6 bases at V and 1 base at J, with 12 bases between the two ends. CDR1 is MDHEN and CDR2 is SYDVKM in the germline V gene. The CDR3 loop spans 14 amino acids. The CDR3 spells CASRPDRGNTEAFF. The CDR3 nucleotides read TGTGCCAGCAGGCCCGACCGGGGGAACACTGAAGCTTTCTTT.

The chain combines TRBV5-4 with TRBJ2-7; 14 nucleotides align to TRBD2. The ends lost 4 bases at V and 0 bases at J; junction bases unmatched: 6. This CDR3 contains 17 residues. Germline CDR1 SGHNT, CDR2 YYREEE (reference sequence). For the CDR3, the DNA is TGTGCCAGCAGCCGAGGGACTAGCGGGAGTTTCTCCTACGAGCAGTACTTC. Translated, it gives CASSRGTSGSFSYEQYF. Combining the CDR3 with reference TRBV5-4 and TRBJ2-7 gives the whole variable domain ETGVTQSPTHLIKTRGQQVTLRCSSQSGHNTVSWYQQALGQGPQFIFQYYREEENGRGNFPPRFSGLQFPNYSSELNVNALELDDSALYLCASSRGTSGSFSYEQYFGPGTRLTVT.

This clone was recorded a few times. The J gene is TRBJ1-1, the V gene TRBV4-3; the match to TRBD1 covers 7 bases. Germline lookup yields CDR1 LGHNA and CDR2 YSLEER. V was pared by 5 bases and J by 14 bases, with 8 bases of the junction left unmatched. The CDR3 loop spans 11 amino acids. The CDR3 is CASSSSPTGFF. The DNA for the CDR3 is TGCGCCAGCAGCTCTTCCCCGACAGGGTTCTTT.

The genes are TRBV28 and TRBJ2-5, with TRBD1 matching 7 bases. CDR3 length: 14 residues. Trimming took 5 bases from V and 3 from J; bases not matched to a gene: 6. CDR1 is MDHEN, CDR2 SYDVKM, per germline. The CDR3 region has the DNA TGTGCCAGCAGTCCGGACAGGAGAAAAGAGACCCAGTACTTC. This codes for CASSPDRRKETQYF.

The chain joins TRBV9 to TRBJ1-2; 11 positions match TRBD1. The V gene end was trimmed by 6 bases and the J gene end by 8 bases; junction bases not matched to a gene: 9. Germline lookup yields CDR1 SGDLS and CDR2 YYNGEE. This CDR3 region has 14 residues. CDR3 in amino acids: CASIGGQGAWGYTF. For the CDR3, the DNA is TGTGCCAGCATCGGTGGACAGGGGGCATGGGGCTACACCTTC.

This clone was detected only a few times. This chain uses TRBV19 with TRBJ1-1; D not certain. The V end was cut by 3 bases, the J end by 0 bases, with 14 bases between. The CDR3 runs to 16 residues. Germline CDR1 LNHDA, CDR2 SQIVND (reference sequence). The CDR3 region is CASSMTTSSLNTEAFF. The CDR3 DNA reads as TGTGCCAGTAGTATGACGACTTCCTCCTTGAACACTGAAGCTTTCTTT.

This rearrangement joins TRBV5-4 to TRBJ2-7; possible D gene TRBD1, 7 bases. V lost 0 bases and J lost 2, with 12 bases in between. The germline V gene has CDR1 SGHNT and CDR2 YYREEE (reference sequence). The CDR3 is made up of 15 amino acids. CDR3 residues: CASSLGQGEAYEQYF. DNA of the CDR3: TGTGCCAGCAGCTTGGGGCAGGGGGAGGCCTACGAGCAGTACTTC. Filled out from reference TRBV5-4 and TRBJ2-7, the complete variable domain reads ETGVTQSPTHLIKTRGQQVTLRCSSQSGHNTVSWYQQALGQGPQFIFQYYREEENGRGNFPPRFSGLQFPNYSSELNVNALELDDSALYLCASSLGQGEAYEQYFGPGTRLTVT.

Details on this clone: Distinct nucleotide sequences in the sample also encode this CDR3. The rearrangement joins TRBV6-1 to TRBJ1-2; no clear D. Germline V gives CDR1 MNHNS, CDR2 SASEGT. Trimming took 4 bases from V and 4 from J, leaving 7 bases between them. The CDR3 covers 12 residues. CDR3 protein: CASSAGGYGYTF. Here the CDR3 DNA reads TGTGCCAGCAGTGCCGGAGGCTATGGCTACACCTTC.